The TCR beta chain described here comes from a study of blood T cells in healthy people across ages. Donors were systemically healthy Caucasian individuals from Russia aged about 6 to 90 years. Ten milliliters of peripheral blood were drawn from each donor into EDTA-treated tubes. They isolated at least 6 million PBMCs from each sample. This CDR3 has 15 residues. The germline gives CDR1 SGDLS, CDR2 YYNGEE. The V end was cut by 0 bases, the J end by 4 bases, with 12 bases between. Alongside a J-beta primer mix, a sample-barcoded 5' primer served in a second PCR lasting roughly 6 to 12 cycles. From the 5' RACE reads, TCRdb called clonotypes with MiXCR, one entry per CDR3 protein. The sample includes around 620,000 distinct CDR3 sequences, approximately 25% of them seen just once.

This chain joins TRBV9 and TRBJ2-3; D unresolved. This clonotype originated in a woman in her 70s in good health. Specimen: blood. CDR3 loop: CASSVVDSYADTQYF. The CDR3 nucleotides are TGTGCCAGCAGCGTAGTGGATAGCTACGCAGATACGCAGTATTTT.